These 6 T cell receptor beta chains came from one sample sequenced in a study of cytomegalovirus exposure and HLA in healthy donors. The study ran its PCR with 60 Vbeta and 13 Jbeta primers. Assay: immunoSEQ multiplex PCR; the TCRdb copy retains only in-frame clones and omits some. The sample holds 160,000 or so clones, roughly four fifths seen once. Sequencing used PBMCs. The receptors originated from a woman between 40 and 55 years old in good health and CMV-seronegative.

The rearrangement links TRBV19 to TRBJ2-1, with TRBD2 as a possible D gene (6 bases). This CDR3 spans 18 amino acids. Per germline, CDR1 LNHDA and CDR2 SQIVND (reference sequence). With 4 bases removed from V and 9 bases from J, the gap between germline ends came to 28 bases. CDR3 sequence: CASSNPTLAVTSGVEQFF. The CDR3, as DNA: TGTGCCAGTAGTAACCCTACTTTAGCGGTCACGAGTGGGGTTGAGCAGTTCTTC.

This chain joins TRBV6-1 and TRBJ2-5; TRBD2 agrees at 11 bases. J was trimmed by 4 bases and V by 9 bases; bases with no gene match: 4. This CDR3 has 13 residues. Germline loops: CDR1 MNHNS, CDR2 SASEGT. As DNA, the CDR3 is TGTGCCAGTAGCACTAGCGGGAGAGAGACCCAGTACTTC. Amino acid sequence: CASSTSGRETQYF.

Of note for this clone: The same CDR3 arises from other DNA sequences in this sample as well. The genes are TRBV29-1 and TRBJ2-5; D may be TRBD1 (5 bases). From germline, CDR1 is SQVTM and CDR2 ANQGSEA. This CDR3 has 10 residues. V gave up 4 bases and J gave up 5 bases, with 5 bases separating them. In DNA form, the CDR3 reads TGCAGCGTTGCAGGGGAGACCCAGTACTTC. Its protein is CSVAGETQYF. Complete variable domain (other parts from reference TRBV29-1 and TRBJ2-5): SAVISQKPSRDICQRGTSLTIQCQVDSQVTMMFWYRQQPGQSLTLIATANQGSEATYESGFVIDKFPISRPNLTFSTLTVSNMSPEDSSIYLCSVAGETQYFGPGTRLLVL.

The rearrangement links TRBV5-1 to TRBJ1-1, with 7 bases lining up with TRBD1. This CDR3 has 14 residues. CDR1 is SGHRS and CDR2 is YFSETQ in the germline V gene. The trim removed 0 bases at V and 5 bases at J, leaving 4 bases unmatched. CDR3 bases: TGCGCCAGCAGCTTGGGACAGGGCTTGACTGAAGCTTTCTTT. This codes for CASSLGQGLTEAFF.

The V gene is TRBV6-5, the J gene TRBJ2-3, with D perhaps matching TRBD2 (6 bases). V lost 2 bases to trimming and J lost 11 bases, with 20 bases between them. CDR1 MNHEY and CDR2 SVGAGI come from the germline V gene. The CDR3 has 15 amino acids. The CDR3: CASSYSGSSSDRQYF. CDR3 nucleotide sequence: TGTGCCAGCAGTTACAGCGGTTCCTCTAGCGACAGGCAGTATTTT.

The rearrangement links TRBV4-1 to TRBJ2-3; 7 bases fit TRBD2. The trim removed 3 bases at V and 4 bases at J, leaving 7 bases unmatched. This CDR3 has 15 amino acids. Per the germline V gene, CDR1 is MGHRA and CDR2 is YSYEKL. CDR3 bases: TGCGCCAGCAGCCACCTAGCGGAGGTGGCAGATACGCAGTATTTT. It specifies CASSHLAEVADTQYF.